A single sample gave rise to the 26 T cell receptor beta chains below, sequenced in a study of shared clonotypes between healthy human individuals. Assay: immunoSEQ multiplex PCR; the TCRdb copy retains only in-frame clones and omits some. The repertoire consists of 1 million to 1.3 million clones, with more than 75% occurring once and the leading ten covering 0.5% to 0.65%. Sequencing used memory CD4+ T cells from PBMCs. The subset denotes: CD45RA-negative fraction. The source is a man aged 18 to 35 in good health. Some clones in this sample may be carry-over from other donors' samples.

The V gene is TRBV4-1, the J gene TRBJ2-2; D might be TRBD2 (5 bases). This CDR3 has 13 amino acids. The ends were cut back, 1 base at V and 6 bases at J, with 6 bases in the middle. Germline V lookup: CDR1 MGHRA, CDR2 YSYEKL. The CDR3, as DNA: TGCGCCAGCAGCCAAGGAGGGTCCGGGGAGCTGTTTTTT. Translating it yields CASSQGGSGELFF.

CDR3 sequence (DNA): TGTGCCAGCAGTCTCGTAAGGCAGGGTACTTTCTATGGCTACACCTTC. This translates into CASSLVRQGTFYGYTF. The rearrangement uses TRBV28 and TRBJ1-2, with D tentatively TRBD1 (5 bases). Trimming left V 5 bases short and J 4 bases short, with 20 bases between. CDR1 MDHEN and CDR2 SYDVKM come from the germline V gene. CDR3 length: 16 residues.

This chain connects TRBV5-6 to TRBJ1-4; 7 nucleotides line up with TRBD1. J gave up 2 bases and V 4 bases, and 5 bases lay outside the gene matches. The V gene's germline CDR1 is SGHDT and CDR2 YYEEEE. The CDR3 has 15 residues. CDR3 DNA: TGTGCCAGCAGCCGCGCGGGACAGACTAATGAAAAACTGTTTTTT. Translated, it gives CASSRAGQTNEKLFF. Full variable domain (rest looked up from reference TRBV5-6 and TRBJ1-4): DAGVTQSPTHLIKTRGQQVTLRCSPKSGHDTVSWYQQALGQGPQFIFQYYEEEERQRGNFPDRFSGHQFPNYSSELNVNALLLGDSALYLCASSRAGQTNEKLFFGSGTQLSVL.

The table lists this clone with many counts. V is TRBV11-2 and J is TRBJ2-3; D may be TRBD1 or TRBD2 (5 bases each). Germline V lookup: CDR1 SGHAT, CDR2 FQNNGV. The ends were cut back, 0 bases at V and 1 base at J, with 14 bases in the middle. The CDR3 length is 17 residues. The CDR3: CASSLDLRGVGTDTQYF. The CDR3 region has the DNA TGTGCCAGCAGCTTAGATCTTCGGGGCGTGGGCACAGATACGCAGTATTTT.

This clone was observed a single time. CDR3 bases: TGTGCCAGCAGGGCCGGGACAGGAACAGATACGCAGTATTTT. This translates into CASRAGTGTDTQYF. This chain uses TRBV6-6 with TRBJ2-3; the match to TRBD1 covers 8 bases. Unmatched junction bases numbered 5, after V lost 6 bases and J lost 3 bases. This CDR3 is 14 amino acids long. Per the germline V gene, CDR1 is MNHNY and CDR2 is SVGAGI (reference sequence).

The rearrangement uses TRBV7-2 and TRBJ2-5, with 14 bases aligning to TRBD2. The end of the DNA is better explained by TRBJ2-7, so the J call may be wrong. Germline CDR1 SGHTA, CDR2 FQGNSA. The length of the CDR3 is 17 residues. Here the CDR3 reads CASSPQGLAGDPYEQYF. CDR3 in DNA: TGTGCCAGCAGCCCACAGGGACTAGCGGGAGATCCCTACGAGCAGTACTTC.

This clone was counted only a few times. The CDR3 region is CASSPQTGGRYEQYF. The CDR3 DNA is TGTGCCAGCAGCCCCCAGACAGGGGGGAGGTACGAGCAGTACTTC. J is TRBJ2-7 and V is TRBV28; TRBD1 agrees at 9 bases. The J segment lost 4 bases and the V segment lost 6 bases, leaving 10 bases of the junction unmatched. This CDR3 has 15 residues. CDR1 is MDHEN and CDR2 is SYDVKM in the germline V gene.

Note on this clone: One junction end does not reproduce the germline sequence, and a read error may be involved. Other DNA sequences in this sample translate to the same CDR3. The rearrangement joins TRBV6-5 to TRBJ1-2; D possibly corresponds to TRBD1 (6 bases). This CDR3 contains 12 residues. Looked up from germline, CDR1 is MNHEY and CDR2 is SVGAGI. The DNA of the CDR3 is TGTGCCAGTGCTACGGGCGTTGGGGGCTACACCTTT. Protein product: CASATGVGGYTF.

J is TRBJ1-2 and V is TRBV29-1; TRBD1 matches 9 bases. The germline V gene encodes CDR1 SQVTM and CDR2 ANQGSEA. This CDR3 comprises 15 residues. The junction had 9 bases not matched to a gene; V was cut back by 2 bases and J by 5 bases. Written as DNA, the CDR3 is TGCAGCGTTGAAACGCTGGGACAGGGCTATTATGGCTACACCTTC. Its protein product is CSVETLGQGYYGYTF.

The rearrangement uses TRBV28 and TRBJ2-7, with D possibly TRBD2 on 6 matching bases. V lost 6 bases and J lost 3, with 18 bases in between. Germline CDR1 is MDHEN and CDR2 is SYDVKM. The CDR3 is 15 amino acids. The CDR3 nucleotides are TGTGCCAGCAGGGGGGGATCGGCCCAAAACTACGAGCAGTACTTC. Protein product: CASRGGSAQNYEQYF.

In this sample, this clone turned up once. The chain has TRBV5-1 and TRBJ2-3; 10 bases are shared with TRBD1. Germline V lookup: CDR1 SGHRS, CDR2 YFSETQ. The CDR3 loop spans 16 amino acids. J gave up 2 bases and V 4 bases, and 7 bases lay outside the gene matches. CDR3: CASSLGTGDSTDTQYF. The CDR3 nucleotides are TGCGCCAGCAGCCTCGGGACAGGGGATTCCACAGATACGCAGTATTTT. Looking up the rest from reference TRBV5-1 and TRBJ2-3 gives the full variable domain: KAGVTQTPRYLIKTRGQQVTLSCSPISGHRSVSWYQQTPGQGLQFLFEYFSETQRNKGNFPGRFSGRQFSNSRSEMNVSTLELGDSALYLCASSLGTGDSTDTQYFGPGTRLTVL.

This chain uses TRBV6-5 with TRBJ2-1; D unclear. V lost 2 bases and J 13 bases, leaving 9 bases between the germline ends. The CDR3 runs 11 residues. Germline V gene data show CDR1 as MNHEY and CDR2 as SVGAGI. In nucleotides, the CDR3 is TGTGCCAGCAGTTACGGGGTCCTCCAGTTCTTC. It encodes CASSYGVLQFF.

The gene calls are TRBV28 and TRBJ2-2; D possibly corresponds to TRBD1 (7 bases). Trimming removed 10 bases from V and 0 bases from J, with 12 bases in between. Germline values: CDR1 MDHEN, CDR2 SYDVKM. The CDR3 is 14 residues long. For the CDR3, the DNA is TGTGCCACCCAGGGGGGAGCGAACACCGGGGAGCTGTTTTTT. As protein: CATQGGANTGELFF. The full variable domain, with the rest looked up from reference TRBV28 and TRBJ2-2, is DVKVTQSSRYLVKRTGEKVFLECVQDMDHENMFWYRQDPGLGLRLIYFSYDVKMKEKGDIPEGYSVSREKKERFSLILESASTNQTSMYLCATQGGANTGELFFGEGSRLTVL.

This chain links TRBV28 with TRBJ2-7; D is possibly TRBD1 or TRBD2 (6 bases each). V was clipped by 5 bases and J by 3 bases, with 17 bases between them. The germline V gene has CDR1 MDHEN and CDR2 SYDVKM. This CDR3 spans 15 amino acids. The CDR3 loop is CASSDPGRGVYEQYF. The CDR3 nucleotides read TGTGCCAGCAGTGACCCAGGTAGGGGGGTCTACGAGCAGTACTTC.

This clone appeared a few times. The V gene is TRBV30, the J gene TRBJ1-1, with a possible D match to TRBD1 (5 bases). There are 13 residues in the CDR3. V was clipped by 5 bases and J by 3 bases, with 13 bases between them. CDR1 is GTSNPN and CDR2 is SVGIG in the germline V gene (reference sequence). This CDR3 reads CAWPREGDTEAFF. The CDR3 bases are TGTGCCTGGCCCAGGGAAGGTGACACTGAAGCTTTCTTT.

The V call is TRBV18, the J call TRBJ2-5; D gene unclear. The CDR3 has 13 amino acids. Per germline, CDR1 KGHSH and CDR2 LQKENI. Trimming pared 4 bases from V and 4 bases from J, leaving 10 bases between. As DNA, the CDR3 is TGTGCCAGCTCACTAGGATTATCAGAGACCCAGTACTTC. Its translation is CASSLGLSETQYF. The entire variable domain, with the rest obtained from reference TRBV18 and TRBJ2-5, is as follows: NAGVMQNPRHLVRRRGQEARLRCSPMKGHSHVYWYRQLPEEGLKFMVYLQKENIIDESGMPKERFSAEFPKEGPSILRIQQVVRGDSAAYFCASSLGLSETQYFGPGTRLLVL.

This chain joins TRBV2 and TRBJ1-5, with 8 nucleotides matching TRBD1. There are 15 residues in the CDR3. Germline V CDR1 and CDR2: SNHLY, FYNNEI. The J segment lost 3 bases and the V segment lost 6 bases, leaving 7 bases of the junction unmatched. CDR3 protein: CASRTGAGINQPQHF. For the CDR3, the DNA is TGTGCCAGCAGGACAGGGGCCGGGATCAATCAGCCCCAGCATTTT.

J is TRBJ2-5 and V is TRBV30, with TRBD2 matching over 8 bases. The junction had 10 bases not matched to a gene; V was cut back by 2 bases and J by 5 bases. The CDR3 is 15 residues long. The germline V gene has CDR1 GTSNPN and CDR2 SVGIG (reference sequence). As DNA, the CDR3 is TGTGCCTGGAGTTTTGAGACTAGCGTTTGGGAGACCCAGTACTTC. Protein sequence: CAWSFETSVWETQYF.

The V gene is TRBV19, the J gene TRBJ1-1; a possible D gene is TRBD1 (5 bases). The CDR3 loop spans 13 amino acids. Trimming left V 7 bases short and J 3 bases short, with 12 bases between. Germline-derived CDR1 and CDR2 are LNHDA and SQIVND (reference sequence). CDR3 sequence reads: CASNQRGDTEAFF. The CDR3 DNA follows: TGTGCCAGTAACCAGCGGGGGGACACTGAAGCTTTCTTT.

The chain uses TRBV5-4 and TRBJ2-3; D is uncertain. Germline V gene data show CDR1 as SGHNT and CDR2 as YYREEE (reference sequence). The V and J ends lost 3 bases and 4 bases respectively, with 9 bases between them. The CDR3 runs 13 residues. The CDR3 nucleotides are TGTGCCAGCAGCTCAATAAATTCAGATACGCAGTATTTT. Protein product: CASSSINSDTQYF.

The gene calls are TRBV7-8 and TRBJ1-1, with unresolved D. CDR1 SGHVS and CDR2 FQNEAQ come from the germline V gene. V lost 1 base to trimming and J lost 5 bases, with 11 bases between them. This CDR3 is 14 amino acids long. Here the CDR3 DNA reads TGTGCCAGCAGCTTAGGGGCCCTATTTACTGAAGCTTTCTTT. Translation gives CASSLGALFTEAFF.

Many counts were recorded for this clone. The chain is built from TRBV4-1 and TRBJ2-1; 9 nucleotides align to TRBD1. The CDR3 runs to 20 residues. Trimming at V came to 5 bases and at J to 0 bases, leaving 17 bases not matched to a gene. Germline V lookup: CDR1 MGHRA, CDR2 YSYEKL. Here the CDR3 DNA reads TGCGCCAGCAGCAGAGGGACAGGGAGTTCGGCGCTGAGCTCCTACAATGAGCAGTTCTTC. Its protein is CASSRGTGSSALSSYNEQFF.

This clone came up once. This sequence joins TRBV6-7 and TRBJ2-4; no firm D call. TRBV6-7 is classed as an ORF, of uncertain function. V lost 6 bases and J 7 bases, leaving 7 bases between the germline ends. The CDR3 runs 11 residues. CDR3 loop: CASSHRNIQYF. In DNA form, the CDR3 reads TGTGCCAGCAGCCACCGCAACATTCAGTACTTC.

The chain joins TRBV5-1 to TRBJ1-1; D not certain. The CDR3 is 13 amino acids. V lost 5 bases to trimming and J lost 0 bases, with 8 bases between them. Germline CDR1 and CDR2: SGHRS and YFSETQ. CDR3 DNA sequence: TGCGCCAGCAGAACTTCCTTGAACACTGAAGCTTTCTTT. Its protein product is CASRTSLNTEAFF.

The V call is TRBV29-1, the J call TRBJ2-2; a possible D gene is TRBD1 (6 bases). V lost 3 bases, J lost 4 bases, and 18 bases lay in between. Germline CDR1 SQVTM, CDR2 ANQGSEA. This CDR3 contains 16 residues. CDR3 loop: CSVDGAGVGGTGELFF. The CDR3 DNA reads TGCAGCGTTGACGGCGCAGGGGTTGGGGGCACCGGGGAGCTGTTTTTT.

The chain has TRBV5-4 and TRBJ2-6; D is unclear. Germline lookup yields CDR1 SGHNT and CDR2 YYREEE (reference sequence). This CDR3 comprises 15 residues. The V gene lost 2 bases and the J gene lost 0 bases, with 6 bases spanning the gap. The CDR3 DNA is TGTGCCAGCAGCTTAGGGAACTCTGGGGCCAACGTCCTGACTTTC. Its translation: CASSLGNSGANVLTF.